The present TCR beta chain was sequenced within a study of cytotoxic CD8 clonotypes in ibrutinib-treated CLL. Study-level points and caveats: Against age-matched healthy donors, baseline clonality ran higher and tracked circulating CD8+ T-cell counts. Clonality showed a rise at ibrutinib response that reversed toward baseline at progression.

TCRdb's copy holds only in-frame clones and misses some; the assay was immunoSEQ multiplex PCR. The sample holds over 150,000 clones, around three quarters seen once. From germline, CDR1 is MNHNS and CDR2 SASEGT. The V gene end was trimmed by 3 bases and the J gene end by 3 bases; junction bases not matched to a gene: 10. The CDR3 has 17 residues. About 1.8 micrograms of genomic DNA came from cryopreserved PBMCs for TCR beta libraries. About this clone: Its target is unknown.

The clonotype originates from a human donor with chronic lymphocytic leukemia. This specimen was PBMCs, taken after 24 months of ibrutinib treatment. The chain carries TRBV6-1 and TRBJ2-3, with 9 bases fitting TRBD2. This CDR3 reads CASSDLRVTSGTDTQYF. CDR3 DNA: TGTGCCAGCAGTGATTTACGAGTTACTAGCGGGACAGATACGCAGTATTTT.